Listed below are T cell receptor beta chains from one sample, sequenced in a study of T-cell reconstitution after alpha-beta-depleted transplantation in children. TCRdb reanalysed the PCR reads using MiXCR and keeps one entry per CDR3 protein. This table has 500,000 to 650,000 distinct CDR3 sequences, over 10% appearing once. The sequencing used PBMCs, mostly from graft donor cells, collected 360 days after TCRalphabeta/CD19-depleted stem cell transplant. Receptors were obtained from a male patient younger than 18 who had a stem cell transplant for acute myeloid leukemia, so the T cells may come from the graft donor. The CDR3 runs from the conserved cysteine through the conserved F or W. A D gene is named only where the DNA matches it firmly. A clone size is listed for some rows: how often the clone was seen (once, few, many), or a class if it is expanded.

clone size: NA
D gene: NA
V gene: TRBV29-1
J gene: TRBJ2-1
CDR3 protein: CSVEDRQAFPYNEQFF
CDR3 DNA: TGCAGCGTTGAAGATCGACAGGCCTTCCCCTACAATGAGCAGTTCTTC

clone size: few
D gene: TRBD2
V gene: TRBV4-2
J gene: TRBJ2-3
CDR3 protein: CASSLPEGLASTDTQYF
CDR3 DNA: TGTGCCAGCAGCCTTCCCGAAGGACTAGCAAGCACAGATACGCAGTATTTT

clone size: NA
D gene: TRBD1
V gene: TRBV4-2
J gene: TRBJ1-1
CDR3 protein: CASSQTTGGSTEAFF
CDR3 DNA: TGTGCCAGCAGCCAAACCACAGGGGGGAGCACTGAAGCTTTCTTT

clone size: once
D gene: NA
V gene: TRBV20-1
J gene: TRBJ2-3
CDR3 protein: CSAQDVALTDTQYF
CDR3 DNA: TGCAGTGCTCAGGACGTAGCTCTCACAGATACGCAGTATTTT

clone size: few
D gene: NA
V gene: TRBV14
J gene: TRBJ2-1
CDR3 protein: CASSQSWGTGWRNEQFF
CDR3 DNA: TGTGCCAGCAGCCAATCCTGGGGGACGGGTTGGCGCAATGAGCAGTTCTTC

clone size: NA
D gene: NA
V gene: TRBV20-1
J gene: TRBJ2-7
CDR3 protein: CSAPLGSAHEQYF
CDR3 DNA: TGCAGTGCTCCCCTCGGGAGCGCCCACGAGCAGTACTTC

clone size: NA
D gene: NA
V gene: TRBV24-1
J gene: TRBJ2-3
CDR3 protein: CATSPTRRAELSTDTQYF
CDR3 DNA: TGTGCCACCAGCCCTACCCGTCGGGCCGAACTTTCCACAGATACGCAGTATTTT

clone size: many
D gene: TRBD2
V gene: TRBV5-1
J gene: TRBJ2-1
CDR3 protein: CASSSGTSGRPGEQFF
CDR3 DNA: TGCGCCAGCAGCTCCGGGACTAGCGGGAGGCCGGGTGAGCAGTTCTTC

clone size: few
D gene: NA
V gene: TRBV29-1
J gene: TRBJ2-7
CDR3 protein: CSVATVGSYEQYF
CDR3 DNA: TGCAGCGTTGCGACAGTTGGATCCTACGAGCAGTACTTC

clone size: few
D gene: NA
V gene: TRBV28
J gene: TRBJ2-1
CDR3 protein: CASSIPGGTNEQFF
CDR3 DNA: TGTGCCAGCAGTATTCCTGGGGGGACCAATGAGCAGTTCTTC

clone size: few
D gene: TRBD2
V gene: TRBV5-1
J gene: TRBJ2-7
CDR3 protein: CASSTGLAGGPFYEQYF
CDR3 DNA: TGCGCCAGCAGCACCGGACTAGCGGGAGGGCCGTTCTACGAGCAGTACTTC

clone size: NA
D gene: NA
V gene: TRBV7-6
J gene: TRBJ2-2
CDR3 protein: CASSLFVGQTWSGELFF
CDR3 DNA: TGTGCCAGCAGCTTATTCGTGGGCCAGACCTGGTCCGGGGAGCTGTTTTTT

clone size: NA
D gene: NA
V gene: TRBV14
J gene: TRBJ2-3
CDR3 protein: CASSVSVADTQYF
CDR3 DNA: TGTGCCAGCAGCGTATCAGTCGCAGATACGCAGTATTTT

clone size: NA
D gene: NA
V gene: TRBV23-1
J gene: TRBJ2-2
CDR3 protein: CPSAAGELFF
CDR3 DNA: TGCCCTTCTGCGGCCGGGGAGCTGTTTTTT

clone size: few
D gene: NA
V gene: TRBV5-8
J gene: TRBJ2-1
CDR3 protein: CASSLGERLRGEQFF
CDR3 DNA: TGTGCCAGCAGCTTAGGCGAGCGTTTACGCGGAGAGCAGTTCTTC

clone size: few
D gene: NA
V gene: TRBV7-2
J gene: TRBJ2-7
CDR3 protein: CASTAQPGAYEQYF
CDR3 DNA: TGTGCCAGCACCGCTCAGCCAGGGGCCTACGAGCAGTACTTC

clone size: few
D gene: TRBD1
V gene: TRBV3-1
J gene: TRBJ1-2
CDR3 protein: CASRETGEGYGYTF
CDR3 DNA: TGTGCCAGCAGGGAGACAGGGGAGGGATATGGCTACACCTTC

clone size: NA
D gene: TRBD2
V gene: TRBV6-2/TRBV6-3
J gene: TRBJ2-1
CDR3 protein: CATRLAGEAEQFF
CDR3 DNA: TGTGCCACGCGACTAGCGGGAGAGGCTGAGCAGTTCTTC

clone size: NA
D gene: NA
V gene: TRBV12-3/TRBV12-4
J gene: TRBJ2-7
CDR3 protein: CASSLGVREQYF
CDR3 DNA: TGTGCCAGCAGTTTAGGGGTTCGCGAGCAGTACTTC